This T cell receptor beta chain was documented in a study of identical twins. Worth noting for this clonotype: The antigen is unknown.

Overall study results and limits: In monozygotic twins, models underestimated the sharing of out-of-frame TCR alpha. Carriage of fewer insertions was seen in abundant cord blood beta clonotypes, whereas memory repertoires showed none.

The germline V and J ends were trimmed by 4 bases and 1 base, with 13 bases remaining between them. The CDR3 is 14 amino acids. CDR1 and CDR2 (germline): SQVTM, ANQGSEA. MiXCR was run by TCRdb on the 5' RACE reads, yielding one entry per CDR3 protein. Of some 900,000 distinct CDR3 sequences listed, around 12% were seen once; the top ten hold about 1.5%. Another study also made use of these data, one on yellow fever vaccine responses in identical twins.

The chain combines TRBV29-1 with TRBJ2-5; possible D gene TRBD1, 6 bases. This TCR was sampled from a woman aged 18-29 years in good health. The material sequenced was PBMCs. CDR3 coding DNA: TGCAGCGTTGCCCTGACAGGCTCCCAAGAGACCCAGTACTTC. Its translation: CSVALTGSQETQYF.